A selection of T cell receptor beta chains follows, all from one sample in a study of blood T cell repertoires in COVID-19. The protocol was immunoSEQ multiplex PCR, while the TCRdb copy is restricted to in-frame clones and leaves out a portion. Of around 200,000 clones in the sample, 80% to 90% were seen once. Material: peripheral blood. Every receptor here comes from a man aged 45-65 years with active or convalescent COVID-19. Each CDR3 is given with its conserved first and last residue. Fields, in order: V gene, D gene, J gene, clone size, CDR3 DNA, CDR3 protein. The D gene is left open where the match is weak. The listing skips clone size in some rows; elsewhere it reads once, few, many or a size class.

V gene: TRBV7-9; D gene: TRBD1; J gene: TRBJ2-7; clone size: -; CDR3 DNA: TGTGCCAGCAGCTTCGGGGCGGGACAGGGTTTCAAAGAAAACGAGCAGTACTTC; CDR3 protein: CASSFGAGQGFKENEQYF
V gene: TRBV27; D gene: TRBD2; J gene: TRBJ2-1; clone size: -; CDR3 DNA: TGTGCCAGCAGGCCTAGCGGATGGGGCAATGAGCAGTTCTTC; CDR3 protein: CASRPSGWGNEQFF
V gene: TRBV4-2; D gene: -; J gene: TRBJ2-2; clone size: -; CDR3 DNA: TGTGCCAGCAGCCGCTCTCCGGGAGCTTCCCCCGGGGAGCTGTTTTTT; CDR3 protein: CASSRSPGASPGELFF
V gene: TRBV7-9; D gene: TRBD1; J gene: TRBJ2-7; clone size: -; CDR3 DNA: TGTGCCGGCAGCTACGGGACAGGGAGACACGAGCAGTACTTC; CDR3 protein: CAGSYGTGRHEQYF
V gene: TRBV5-1; D gene: TRBD1; J gene: TRBJ2-7; clone size: few; CDR3 DNA: TGCGCCAGCAGCCCTGAGGACAGGACTCCCAATAAATACTTC; CDR3 protein: CASSPEDRTPNKYF
V gene: TRBV9; D gene: -; J gene: TRBJ1-3; clone size: -; CDR3 DNA: TGTGCCAGTAGTTCCCCGATTACCCACTCTGGAAACACCATATATTTT; CDR3 protein: CASSSPITHSGNTIYF
V gene: TRBV11-1; D gene: TRBD1; J gene: TRBJ1-1; clone size: -; CDR3 DNA: TGTGCCAGCAGCTGGGGGGGACAGGGCGCCACTGAAGCTTTCTTT; CDR3 protein: CASSWGGQGATEAFF
V gene: TRBV10-3; D gene: TRBD1; J gene: TRBJ2-3; clone size: -; CDR3 DNA: TGTGCCATCAGTGAGCCCCGGACAGGGGCGGCAGATACGCAGTATTTT; CDR3 protein: CAISEPRTGAADTQYF
V gene: TRBV7-6; D gene: -; J gene: TRBJ2-7; clone size: -; CDR3 DNA: TGTGCCAGCAGCTTAGAAGGGGGCTATCGGGGGTACGAGCAGTACTTC; CDR3 protein: CASSLEGGYRGYEQYF
V gene: TRBV11-3; D gene: TRBD1; J gene: TRBJ1-1; clone size: -; CDR3 DNA: TGTGCCAGCAGCTTGGGGGGACAGGTGAACACTGAAGCTTTCTTT; CDR3 protein: CASSLGGQVNTEAFF
V gene: TRBV7-8; D gene: TRBD1; J gene: TRBJ2-7; clone size: -; CDR3 DNA: TGTGCCAGCAGCTTCCACGGACAGGACGAGCAGTACTTC; CDR3 protein: CASSFHGQDEQYF
V gene: TRBV7-9; D gene: -; J gene: TRBJ1-1; clone size: few; CDR3 DNA: TGTGCCAGCAGCATCAGGGGTTGGAACACTGAAGCTTTCTTT; CDR3 protein: CASSIRGWNTEAFF